The present entry profiles one T cell receptor (beta chain) with its context. This clone's antigen is unknown. The sample holds no much larger clone one base away, and base qualities are not on file. This sample is drawn from a study of cytomegalovirus exposure and HLA in healthy donors (dated by TCRdb to 2016 to 2017). With respect to the entire study: An earlier analysis of some 620 of the donors reported approximately 300 Gb of sequence data and 95 million to 120 million unique TCR beta sequences obtained from roughly 170 million T cells. Genome-wide SNP genotypes for about 55% of the roughly 670 donors were used in a later genetic analysis, which treated that subset as a discovery cohort. Among roughly 400 genotyped donors of the cohort, an average of roughly 230,000 unique TCR beta nucleotide sequences was sequenced per donor, of which 15% to 20% were non-productive. All discovery cohort repertoires had been generated using a single sequencing platform. The T cell repertoires of roughly 660 subjects were profiled by immunosequencing and related to cytomegalovirus serostatus. Donor age, sex, ethnicity and CMV serostatus were compiled alongside the repertoire data. To predict cytomegalovirus infection status, the study brought together high-throughput TCR immunosequencing, statistical association of individual TCRs with disease status, and machine learning. The study aimed to test whether cataloging public T cell receptors could reveal signatures of past pathogen exposure. To study patterns of TCR occurrence, a later analysis re-analyzed previously published TCR beta repertoires from 666 donors and added high-resolution HLA genotyping. To decide whether each TCR beta V gene segment behaved as functional or pseudogenic, an earlier analysis of fewer than 750 of the donors relied on high-throughput TCR beta sequencing. The number of typed donors differed by locus: about 620-640 for A, B, C, DRB1 and DQB1; 522 for DQA1; roughly 600 for DPA1; and 400 to 480 for DPB1. Of the roughly 400 genotyped donors, 65% to 90% were placed in the genetic ancestry cluster associated with self-reported Caucasian donors. Around 320 gigabases of sequencing data and 70 million to 85 million unique TCR sequences were included in an early release covering about 600 HLA-typed donors. About five DR-DQ haplotypes were treated as single units for association and clustering because of strong linkage in the cohort. Class I and class II HLA loci were covered by the typing at four-digit resolution. Rather than drawing on any new phenotypic data, the later analysis identified candidate immune exposures from TCR beta sequences and the way those sequences occurred across donors. Along with the roughly 670-subject first cohort, a separate validation cohort of 120 different subjects was used. The research as a whole found: In a later genetic analysis, fewer N-insertions in productive TCRs were reported among donors in an Asian-associated ancestry cluster than the roughly 700-donor mean. According to a later analysis, parvovirus B19, influenza, CMV and Epstein-Barr virus appeared linked to several top co-occurrence clusters. An earlier analysis of several hundred of the donors showed that most TCR beta V segments appeared in productive rearrangements either about 87% or about 30% of the time, which broadly matched IMGT annotations. The presence/absence analyses assumed that sequencing depth was roughly uniform across donors, and that assumption may not be true. Roughly 15 rarely observed V segments, including chromosome 9 orphons, were excluded from the earlier analysis of a few hundred of the donors because counts were too low. A later analysis found that HLA-associated TCR beta chains were more clonally expanded and had lower generation probabilities than equally common non-associated chains. Because HLA typing was missing for some donors at each locus, association tests included only the typed subset. The cohort was sequenced for TCR beta chains only, and without alpha or paired-chain data the features that could be detected were limited. In the study, 150 to 200 TCR beta chains were listed as associated with cytomegalovirus. The authors suggested that the approach could potentially be extended to other disease states and immunological phenotypes. Correlated functional status among segregating V segments might reflect linkage disequilibrium, but an unknown experimental factor could not be ruled out. The sequencing pipeline was judged likely to have produced a cluster of highly shared sequence variants as a technical artifact. V-gene and J-gene trimming of TCR beta chains was associated with a missense DCLRE1C variant in a later genetic analysis, and the association was replicated in an independent cohort. Assigning TCR associations to individual alleles was difficult when HLA alleles, especially DR and DQ, strongly co-occurred. In a later analysis, 15,000 to 20,000 TCR beta sequences were associated with specific HLA alleles at a false discovery rate of 0.05. While some public TCRs were present in many individuals, most TCR sequences turned up only very rarely across donors. The only immune exposure information available for the cohort was CMV serostatus. In vitro tests confirmed that a few of the cytomegalovirus-associated TCR beta chains recognize cytomegalovirus antigens. According to a later analysis, most CMV-associated TCR beta chains appeared to be HLA-restricted, and the HLA associations seemed to be driven largely by CMV exposure. In both the original and validation cohorts, the classifier was reported to diagnose cytomegalovirus status with high specificity and sensitivity. A further reported finding was that TCR beta sequences accurately predicted the HLA-A and HLA-B alleles for most subjects in the first cohort. According to a later analysis, TCR association rates differed among HLA loci, with DRB1 alleles showing the most associated TCRs and HLA-C alleles showing the fewest. Some IMGT-functional V segments, including TRBV6-2 and TRBV6-3, could not be distinguished by the 87-base-pair reads and were therefore excluded.

The cohort consisted of fewer than 700 healthy bone marrow donors. Cohort members were all nominally healthy when sampled, although unrecorded immune exposures were likely present. The donor was CMV seronegative and belonged to the group of 350 to 400 seronegative cohort members. Every donor gave a peripheral blood sample, and the peripheral blood mononuclear cells from that sample were used for TCR beta sequencing. Genomic DNA was extracted from the blood cell samples with the Qiagen DNeasy Blood Extraction Kit. CDR1 and CDR2, looked up from the germline V gene (reference sequence), are SGHNT and YYREEE. There are 14 amino acids in the CDR3, from cysteine to phenylalanine inclusive. The entry retains the CDR3 DNA only, 42 bases that are in frame from base 1. V is cut by 2 bases and J by 2 bases, and the space between the germline ends is 9 bases. The library was made by the immunoSEQ multiplex PCR assay. For the multiplex PCR, a mixture combining 60 forward primers for TCR Vbeta segments and 13 reverse primers for TCR Jbeta segments was used. Amplification of the CDR3 region of rearranged TCR beta genes was performed with a multiplex PCR assay on genomic DNA. The amplified TCR beta libraries were sequenced on the Illumina HiSeq System as 87-base-pair reads. As for the original processing: Across the 700 or so repertoires, a later analysis counted approximately 75 million unique TCR beta chains, roughly 11 million of which were shared by at least two donors. A nearest-neighbor algorithm error-corrected the raw reads and collapsed the reads into unique sequences, merging closely related sequences to remove PCR and sequencing errors. To assign V, D and J gene segments, CDR3 sequences were aligned to IMGT reference sequences. Each retained sequence needed at least a six-nucleotide match to both a V gene segment and a J gene segment. Rearrangements were classified as productive when the CDR3 lacked stop codons and remained in frame with V and J, and all other rearrangements were classified as non-productive. Following IMGT convention, CDR3 was defined as the stretch from the second conserved V-encoded cysteine to the conserved J-encoded phenylalanine. The earlier analysis of 500 to 750 of the donors excluded any sequence lacking an unambiguous match to a single V gene segment. An earlier analysis of several hundred of the donors called V segments functional above 56.7% productive rearrangements and segregating when the between-donor standard deviation exceeded 5%. A statistical classification framework was built to diagnose cytomegalovirus status from the catalog of TCR beta chain sequences. In a later analysis, V and J genes were assigned by comparing TCR nucleotide sequences against IMGT/GENE-DB human TR gene sequences. A later analysis assigned CDR3 sequences and most-parsimonious VDJ recombination scenarios with the TCRdist pipeline. In a later analysis, every TCR beta chain was defined by the combination of its CDR3 amino acid sequence and its V-gene family, and reads without a unique V-gene family were dropped. A later analysis removed 550 to 700 highly shared, low-generation-probability nucleotide sequences to deal with suspected cross-contamination and a sequencing artifact. A later analysis calculated a clonal expansion index for each public chain from normalized within-repertoire ranks of inferred template counts. A later analysis computed generation probabilities with a VDJ recombination model fitted to out-of-frame rearrangements, and checked the results against IGoR. Hypergeometric tests were used in a later analysis to score TCR-TCR, TCR-HLA and TCR-CMV co-occurrence, with a repertoire-size bias correction applied to the TCR pairs. In a later analysis, false discovery rates were estimated by permuting HLA or CMV assignments 20 times. A later analysis grouped co-occurring TCRs with DBSCAN, adding TCRdist sequence similarity when clustering within HLA-allele-positive subsets. Repertoires with fewer than 30,000 or more than 120,000 public chains, plus five repertoires with anomalous nucleotide sharing, were excluded from co-occurrence clustering. TCRdb limited this immuneACCESS table to in-frame rearrangements with V and J called. A share of clones is missing; checked studies link under half to unresolved V genes, and the rest is unexplained. Clone size and the V and J calls come from that table; the DNA yielded D and trimming. The sample includes about 110,000 clones, with roughly 82% observed a single time. The ten largest clones capture less than 2% of the sample.

The sample taken for sequencing was PBMCs. This sequence originates from a man aged 50 or older in good health and CMV-seronegative. Recombination connected TRBV5-4 to TRBJ2-3; TRBD2 is perhaps the D gene, given 6 matching bases. The DNA is as follows: TGTGCCAGCAGCTTCGGGCGGGACACAGATACGCAGTATTTT. This yields the protein CASSFGRDTDTQYF.